These T cell receptor beta chains were read from a single sample in a study of T cell responses to AZD1222 COVID-19 vaccine. Here immunoSEQ multiplex PCR was the method, and the copy in TCRdb shows in-frame clones only, minus some. The sample lists 160,000 or so clones; roughly 89% were seen once. This specimen consisted of peripheral blood, obtained on day 0 of AZD1222 vaccination. These receptors originate from an adult in good health. CDR3s include the opening cysteine and the closing phenylalanine or tryptophan. A D gene is named only where the DNA matches it firmly. Size tells how often a clone was seen (once, few, many) or the class of an expanded clone, and some rows leave it out.

>NA|TRBJ2-1|TRBV6-2/TRBV6-3|NA
CASSYSVSLRRRLNNEQFF
TGTGCCAGCAGTTACTCCGTTAGTCTTAGGAGGAGACTAAACAATGAGCAGTTCTTC
>NA|TRBJ1-2|TRBV5-1|TRBD1
CASSPQGANYGYTF
TGCGCCAGCAGCCCCCAGGGGGCTAACTATGGCTACACCTTC
>NA|TRBJ2-3|TRBV7-2|TRBD2
CASSLLAGGLTNTDTQYF
TGTGCCAGCAGCTTGTTAGCGGGAGGCCTGACTAACACAGATACGCAGTATTTT
>NA|TRBJ2-2|TRBV15|TRBD1
CATSRVRGQGGTGELFF
TGTGCCACCAGCAGAGTGAGGGGACAGGGTGGCACCGGGGAGCTGTTTTTT
>NA|TRBJ2-3|TRBV24-1|TRBD2
CATSDSLAGADTQYF
TGTGCCACCAGTGATTCTCTAGCGGGGGCGGATACGCAGTATTTT
>NA|TRBJ1-2|TRBV28|TRBD1
CASSIQLNPGQGIHGYTF
TGTGCCAGCAGCATTCAGTTGAACCCGGGACAGGGTATACATGGCTACACCTTC
>NA|TRBJ1-2|TRBV6-4|NA
CASSDRYRGYTF
TGTGCCAGCAGTGACCGGTATAGGGGATACACCTTC
>NA|TRBJ1-1|TRBV19|NA
CASSIRGAEAFF
TGTGCCAGTAGTATTAGAGGGGCTGAAGCTTTCTTT
>NA|TRBJ1-1|TRBV15|NA
CATSREKTTSNTEAFF
TGTGCCACCAGCAGAGAAAAAACTACATCGAACACTGAAGCTTTCTTT
>medium-sized|TRBJ2-7|TRBV9|NA
CASSVGGRNAYEQYF
TGTGCCAGCAGCGTGGGGGGCCGGAACGCTTACGAGCAGTACTTC
>NA|TRBJ1-2|TRBV11-2|NA
CASSSGHYGYTF
TGTGCCAGCAGCTCGGGACATTATGGCTACACCTTC
>NA|TRBJ2-1|TRBV5-1|NA
CASSLAVGVTYNEQFF
TGCGCCAGCAGCTTGGCCGTGGGGGTCACCTACAATGAGCAGTTCTTC
>few|TRBJ2-7|TRBV7-9|NA
CASSASRPYEQYF
TGTGCCAGCAGCGCTTCAAGACCCTACGAGCAGTACTTC
>NA|TRBJ2-1|TRBV3-1/TRBV3-2|TRBD2
CASKSSGGAYNEQFF
TGTGCCAGCAAGTCTAGCGGGGGGGCGTATAATGAGCAGTTCTTC
>NA|TRBJ2-3|TRBV7-9|NA
CASSPTGGPSTDTQYF
TGTGCCAGCAGCCCGACCGGGGGACCCAGCACAGATACGCAGTATTTT
>NA|TRBJ1-4|TRBV5-4|TRBD1
CASSYGTALGSNEKLFF
TGTGCCAGCAGCTATGGGACAGCCTTAGGGTCTAATGAAAAACTGTTTTTT
>NA|TRBJ1-5|TRBV27|TRBD1
CASSLYFQGARGQPQHF
TGTGCCAGCAGTTTATACTTCCAGGGGGCGCGGGGTCAGCCCCAGCATTTT
>NA|TRBJ2-1|TRBV3-1/TRBV3-2|NA
CASSHTLRGNEQFF
TGTGCCAGCAGCCACACCTTGCGGGGCAATGAGCAGTTCTTC
>NA|TRBJ1-2|TRBV18|TRBD1
CASSLTGDGGYTF
TGTGCCAGCTCACTGACAGGGGACGGAGGCTACACCTTC
>few|TRBJ1-6|TRBV30|NA
CAWSVRGGLSPLHF
TGTGCCTGGAGTGTACGGGGGGGGTTGTCACCCCTCCACTTT
>NA|TRBJ1-2|TRBV30|TRBD1
CAWDRASWGYTF
TGTGCCTGGGACAGGGCCTCCTGGGGCTACACCTTC
>NA|TRBJ1-1|TRBV6-5|NA
CASTMDTVNTEAFF
TGTGCCAGCACCATGGACACTGTGAACACTGAAGCTTTCTTT
>NA|TRBJ2-7|TRBV21-1|NA
CASNPRGTGVSYEQYF
TGTGCCAGCAACCCCAGGGGGACAGGAGTCTCCTACGAGCAGTACTTC
>NA|TRBJ2-5|TRBV7-2|NA
CASRSTPYQETQYF
TGTGCCAGCAGATCTACACCGTACCAAGAGACCCAGTACTTC
>NA|TRBJ1-2|TRBV3-1/TRBV3-2|NA
CASSHGQRGYTF
TGTGCCAGCAGCCATGGACAAAGAGGCTACACCTTC
>NA|TRBJ2-1|TRBV9|TRBD2
CASSVAGGTGNEQFF
TGTGCCAGCAGCGTAGCGGGAGGTACGGGAAATGAGCAGTTCTTC
>NA|TRBJ1-6|TRBV5-1|NA
CASSIGSSMNSPLHF
TGCGCCAGCAGCATTGGATCCAGTATGAATTCACCCCTCCACTTT
>NA|TRBJ1-2|TRBV5-1|NA
CASSGQHDGYTF
TGCGCCAGCAGCGGCCAGCATGATGGCTACACCTTC
>NA|TRBJ1-1|TRBV7-2|NA
CASSLDWTTTEAFF
TGTGCCAGCAGCTTAGATTGGACAACCACTGAAGCTTTCTTT
>NA|TRBJ1-1|TRBV7-2|TRBD1
CASSLAPTGGTEAFF
TGTGCCAGCAGCCTAGCTCCAACAGGGGGCACTGAAGCTTTCTTT
>few|TRBJ1-2|TRBV18|NA
CASSPDSTYGYTF
TGTGCCAGCTCACCGGACAGCACTTATGGCTACACCTTC
>NA|TRBJ1-6|TRBV7-9|TRBD1
CASSPRTGRGDSPLHF
TGTGCCAGCAGCCCCAGGACAGGCCGGGGTGATTCACCCCTCCACTTT
>NA|TRBJ2-3|TRBV11-2|TRBD1
CASSPYYRGSSTDTQYF
TGTGCCAGCAGTCCTTACTACAGGGGATCTAGCACAGATACGCAGTATTTT
>NA|TRBJ2-3|TRBV11-1|NA
CASSQDAGDTQYF
TGTGCCAGCAGCCAGGACGCGGGGGATACGCAGTATTTT
>NA|TRBJ2-5|TRBV30|NA
CAWTLGGETQYF
TGTGCCTGGACCCTAGGGGGAGAGACCCAGTACTTC
>NA|TRBJ2-1|TRBV24-1|TRBD1
CATSDPSRDRGRNEQFF
TGTGCCACCAGTGACCCGTCCCGGGACAGGGGGCGAAATGAGCAGTTCTTC
>NA|TRBJ2-2|TRBV3-1/TRBV3-2|TRBD2
CASSHPSGRHTGELFF
TGTGCCAGCAGCCACCCTAGCGGGAGGCACACCGGGGAGCTGTTTTTT
>NA|TRBJ1-5|TRBV19|TRBD1
CASSPRVGTGANDQPQHF
TGTGCCAGTAGCCCACGAGTGGGGACAGGGGCTAATGATCAGCCCCAGCATTTT
>once|TRBJ1-5|TRBV30|NA
CAWGREGNQPQHF
TGTGCCTGGGGGCGGGAGGGCAATCAGCCCCAGCATTTT
>NA|TRBJ1-2|TRBV3-1/TRBV3-2|NA
CASSQNEARRGYTF
TGTGCCAGCAGCCAAAACGAAGCTAGGAGAGGCTACACCTTC
>NA|TRBJ2-3|TRBV28|NA
CASSATSTPVALPRRDTQYF
TGTGCCAGCAGTGCCACTAGTACCCCTGTTGCCCTACCGCGCCGGGATACGCAGTATTTT
>NA|TRBJ2-7|TRBV28|TRBD2
CASSLSASGRPYEQYF
TGTGCCAGCAGTTTATCGGCTAGCGGGAGGCCCTACGAGCAGTACTTC
>NA|TRBJ1-1|TRBV6-4|NA
CAPRGGPGANAEAFF
TGTGCCCCACGTGGGGGGCCTGGGGCGAACGCTGAAGCTTTCTTT
>NA|TRBJ2-3|TRBV4-1|NA
CASSQDGGSTDTQYF
TGCGCCAGCAGCCAAGATGGGGGTAGCACAGATACGCAGTATTTT
>NA|TRBJ2-3|TRBV6-6|TRBD2
CASRRLAGFSNTDTQYF
TGTGCCAGCAGGCGACTAGCGGGGTTTTCAAACACAGATACGCAGTATTTT
>NA|TRBJ1-3|TRBV13|NA
CASSALQSGGNTIYF
TGTGCCAGCAGCGCGTTACAGAGTGGGGGAAACACCATATATTTT
>NA|TRBJ1-2|TRBV27|NA
CASSLSLGDGANYGYTF
TGTGCCAGCAGTTTATCACTGGGGGACGGGGCTAACTATGGCTACACCTTC
>NA|TRBJ1-1|TRBV30|NA
CAWSVRSEAFF
TGTGCCTGGAGTGTACGCAGTGAAGCTTTCTTT
>NA|TRBJ2-5|TRBV27|NA
CASRSDESGRETQYF
TGTGCCAGCAGGTCCGATGAAAGCGGGCGGGAGACCCAGTACTTC
>once|TRBJ1-1|TRBV6-2/TRBV6-3|NA
CASNYRGMGTEAFF
TGTGCCAGCAATTACCGGGGTATGGGGACTGAAGCTTTCTTT
>NA|TRBJ1-4|TRBV10-2|NA
CASRPGGAWGEKLFF
TGCGCCAGCAGGCCCGGGGGGGCTTGGGGTGAAAAACTGTTTTTT
>NA|TRBJ1-1|TRBV6-6|TRBD1
CASSYDRGGTEAFF
TGTGCCAGCAGTTATGACAGGGGAGGGACTGAAGCTTTCTTT
>NA|TRBJ2-5|TRBV5-1|TRBD2
CASTWGGRREETRYF
TGCGCCAGCACCTGGGGGGGACGAAGAGAAGAGACCCGGTACTTC
>NA|TRBJ2-3|TRBV5-1|NA
CASSLHGDTQYF
TGCGCCAGCAGCCTTCACGGGGATACGCAGTATTTT
>NA|TRBJ1-2|TRBV7-9|NA
CASSPIIEKANYGYTF
TGTGCCAGCAGCCCGATAATCGAAAAGGCTAACTATGGCTACACCTTC